This T cell receptor beta chain was profiled in a study of T cells in Graves' hyperthyroidism and ophthalmopathy. CDR3 length equals 16 residues. In germline, CDR1 is MDHEN, CDR2 SYDVKM. J lost 8 bases, V lost 6 bases, and 15 bases had no gene match. Amplified TCR beta CDR3 regions derived from RNA transcripts. Carried out on the TCR CDR3, a first-round RT-PCR used the HTBI primer set. TCRdb re-called the multiplex PCR reads with MiXCR, one entry per CDR3 protein. The data hold about 300,000 distinct CDR3 sequences, with roughly 19% observed a single time. This clonotype showed up many times. Input material: blood. The chain combines TRBV28 with TRBJ2-1; TRBD2 agrees at 8 bases. The source of this sequence is a man in his forties or fifties with Graves' ophthalmopathy. This CDR3 is CASSLGPSGSGYEQFF. CDR3 sequence (DNA): TGTGCCAGCAGCCTAGGTCCCAGCGGGAGTGGCTATGAGCAGTTCTTC.